This T cell receptor (beta chain) was identified during a study of CD8+ T cells in alopecia areata. Stated treatment: oral pan-JAK inhibitor, 5-10 mg twice daily. In regard to this clone: This CDR3 is also generated by other DNA sequences in the sample.

The CDR3 spans 13 residues. From germline, CDR1 is SGDLS and CDR2 YYNGEE. V lost 4 bases and J lost 0, with 5 bases in between. Extracted from the samples, RNA was reverse transcribed into cDNA to serve as the sequencing template. Profiling relied on immunoSEQ multiplex PCR, and the TCRdb table lists in-frame clones only, not all of them. This table holds some 190,000 clones, around 51% found once. This material consisted of CD8+ T cells sorted from blood, taken around week 52, from a patient treated with tofacitinib. This chain links TRBV9 with TRBJ2-1; D call uncertain. This receptor was identified in a human donor with alopecia areata. For the CDR3, the DNA is TGTGCCAGCAGCCCAAGCTCCTACAATGAGCAGTTCTTC. Its protein is CASSPSSYNEQFF.